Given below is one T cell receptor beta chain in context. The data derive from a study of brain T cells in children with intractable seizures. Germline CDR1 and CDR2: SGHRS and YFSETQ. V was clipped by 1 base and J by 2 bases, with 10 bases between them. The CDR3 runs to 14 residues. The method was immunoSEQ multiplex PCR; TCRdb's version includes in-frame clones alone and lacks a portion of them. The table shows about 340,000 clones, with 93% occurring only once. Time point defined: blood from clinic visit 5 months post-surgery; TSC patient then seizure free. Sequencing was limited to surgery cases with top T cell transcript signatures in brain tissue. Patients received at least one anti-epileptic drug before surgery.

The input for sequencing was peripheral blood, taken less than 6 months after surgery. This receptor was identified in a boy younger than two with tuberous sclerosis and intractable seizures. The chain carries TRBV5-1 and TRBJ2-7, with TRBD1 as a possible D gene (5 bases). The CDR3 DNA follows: TGCGCCAGCAGCTTGTCAGGGAACCCCTACGAGCAGTACTTC. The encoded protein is CASSLSGNPYEQYF.